This is a list of T cell receptor beta chains from one sample in a study of spatial heterogeneity in lung cancer. In TCRdb, the 5' RACE reads were re-called with MiXCR into one record per CDR3 protein. Of roughly 75,000 distinct CDR3 sequences in the sample, 10% to 15% are singletons; the top ten hold roughly 7%. Material: PBMCs, obtained at surgery. The origin of the receptors is a male donor with early-stage non-small cell lung cancer. Both conserved end residues are part of each CDR3. D genes are given only for firm matches. For some rows the clone size is stated as once, few or many, or as a class when expanded; others skip it.

>many|.|TRBV4-1|TRBJ1-5|13
TGCGCCAGCAGCCAAGATCGCCGTCAGCCCCAGCATTTT
CASSQDRRQPQHF
>few|TRBD1|TRBV7-9|TRBJ2-5|17
TGTGCCAGCAGCGTCCCGCGACAGGGGGCGTTGAGAGAGACCCAGTACTTC
CASSVPRQGALRETQYF
>few|.|TRBV6-1|TRBJ2-1|15
TGTGCCAGCGGGGTGGTGGACCTCTCCAACAATGAGCAGTTCTTC
CASGVVDLSNNEQFF
>.|TRBD1|TRBV7-9|TRBJ1-6|16
TGTGCCAGCAGCTCGGGACAGGGGATCGCCTATTCACCCCTCCACTTT
CASSSGQGIAYSPLHF
>.|.|TRBV29-1|TRBJ2-5|12
TGCAGCGTGGGGGCAGGGTGGGAGACCCAGTACTTC
CSVGAGWETQYF
>few|.|TRBV6-1|TRBJ2-7|12
TGTGCCAGCAGTGAAGTAGCGTACGGGCAGTACTTC
CASSEVAYGQYF
>few|.|TRBV14|TRBJ2-1|13
TGTGCCAGCAGTGACTTTGCGGAAGATGAGCAGTTCTTC
CASSDFAEDEQFF
>few|.|TRBV5-1|TRBJ1-1|13
TGCGCCAGCAGCCCAGGACTGAACACTGAAGCTTTCTTT
CASSPGLNTEAFF
>many|TRBD1|TRBV5-5|TRBJ1-2|16
TGTGCCAGCAGCTTCATGGGACAGCCATCTAACTATGGCTACACCTTC
CASSFMGQPSNYGYTF
>many|TRBD1|TRBV10-2|TRBJ2-5|15
TGCGCCAGCAGTGAGGTCAAGGGGGCCGGGGAGACCCAGTACTTC
CASSEVKGAGETQYF
>.|.|TRBV18|TRBJ2-3|14
TGTGCCAGCTCACCGGGTGGTGGTGGAGATACGCAGTATTTT
CASSPGGGGDTQYF
>many|.|TRBV28|TRBJ1-1|15
TGTGCCAGCAGTTTAGTGTCGGGGGGCAGCGCTGAAGCTTTCTTT
CASSLVSGGSAEAFF
>.|.|TRBV10-3|TRBJ1-3|14
TGTGCCATCAGAAGCGGTCTGTCTGGAAACACCATATATTTT
CAIRSGLSGNTIYF
>.|TRBD2|TRBV14|TRBJ2-3|16
TGTGCCAGCAGCCAAGATGGAGCGGGGCGCACAGATACGCAGTATTTT
CASSQDGAGRTDTQYF
>.|.|TRBV18|TRBJ2-7|13
TGTGCCAGCTCGACCGGGGCAGCCCACGAGCAGTACTTC
CASSTGAAHEQYF
>once|.|TRBV30|TRBJ2-5|12
TGTGCCTGGAGCCCGACAGAAGAGACCCAGTACTTC
CAWSPTEETQYF
>many|TRBD2|TRBV2|TRBJ2-1|14
TGTGCCAGCAGTGTAGCGGGAGACAACAATGAGCAGTTCTTC
CASSVAGDNNEQFF
>many|TRBD1|TRBV29-1|TRBJ1-2|12
TGCAGCGTTGTGGGACAGGGAAACGGCTACACCTTC
CSVVGQGNGYTF
>.|.|TRBV5-1|TRBJ1-2|13
TGCGCCAGCAGCTTCGGGCAGAGCTATGGCTACACCTTC
CASSFGQSYGYTF
>many|.|TRBV5-4|TRBJ1-1|13
TGTGCCAGCACCGCGGGGGTGAACACTGAAGCTTTCTTT
CASTAGVNTEAFF
>.|TRBD1|TRBV28|TRBJ2-3|19
TGTGCCAGCAGTTGGGTACCAGGGGGCAGGGGGCGCAGAGGAAATACGCAGTATTTT
CASSWVPGGRGRRGNTQYF
>.|.|TRBV19|TRBJ1-4|13
TGTGCCAGTAGTACTCGGAGGAATGAAAAACTGTTTTTT
CASSTRRNEKLFF
>many|.|TRBV20-1|TRBJ2-1|13
TGCAGTGCTAGAGATCACAGGAACAATGAGCAGTTCTTC
CSARDHRNNEQFF
>few|TRBD1|TRBV3-1|TRBJ1-1|14
TGTGCCAGCAGCCAAGTGCCGGACAGGGGACGAGCTTTCTTT
CASSQVPDRGRAFF
>many|.|TRBV7-2|TRBJ1-5|12
TGTGCCAGCAGCCCCCCCAGAGGGCCCCAGCATTTT
CASSPPRGPQHF
>many|.|TRBV18|TRBJ2-7|14
TGTGCCAGCTCACCAAATGAGAAAACCTACGAGCAGTACTTC
CASSPNEKTYEQYF
>many|.|TRBV5-1|TRBJ2-3|15
TGCGCCAGCAGCTTCTCCGGGACCGTCACAGATACGCAGTATTTT
CASSFSGTVTDTQYF
>.|.|TRBV18|TRBJ1-3|13
TGTGCCAGCTCACCCCAATCCGGGAACACCATATATTTT
CASSPQSGNTIYF
>few|.|TRBV11-3|TRBJ1-1|17
TGTGCCAGCAGCTGGGATGGACTCGGGGGATTTTTCACTGAAGCTTTCTTT
CASSWDGLGGFFTEAFF
>.|.|TRBV4-1|TRBJ1-1|15
TGCGCCAGCAGCCAAGGTCAGTTGGGGAGAACTGAAGCTTTCTTT
CASSQGQLGRTEAFF
>many|.|TRBV5-5|TRBJ1-1|14
TGTGCCAGCAGCTTGGAACAGATGAACACTGAAGCTTTCTTT
CASSLEQMNTEAFF
>once|.|TRBV19|TRBJ1-5|14
TGTGCCAGTAGTATGACAGGCGATAATCAGCCCCAGCATTTT
CASSMTGDNQPQHF
>few|.|TRBV7-9|TRBJ2-3|12
TGTGCCAGCAGCTTATCCACAGATACGCAGTATTTT
CASSLSTDTQYF
>few|.|TRBV5-1|TRBJ1-2|12
TGCGCCAGCAGCTTGGCCCTGGATGGCTACACCTTC
CASSLALDGYTF
>.|TRBD1|TRBV19|TRBJ1-5|15
TGTGCCAGTAGGTCCGGGACAGGGGGCTATCAGCCCCAGCATTTT
CASRSGTGGYQPQHF
>.|TRBD2|TRBV4-3|TRBJ2-7|14
TGCGCCAGCAGCCAAACCGGGACTACTTACGAGCAGTACTTC
CASSQTGTTYEQYF
>.|.|TRBV6-5|TRBJ2-3|15
TGTGCCAGCACCACACTCAGGGGTAGCACAGATACGCAGTATTTT
CASTTLRGSTDTQYF
>many|.|TRBV5-4|TRBJ2-3|15
TGTGCCAGCAGCCACGAGGGGTCCGGGAATGAACGCAGGTATTTT
CASSHEGSGNERRYF
>.|TRBD1|TRBV11-3|TRBJ2-2|16
TGTGCCAGCAGCCGCACCGGAGGACAGGGGAACGGGGAGCTGTTTTTT
CASSRTGGQGNGELFF
>few|TRBD1|TRBV3-1|TRBJ1-1|14
TGTGCCAGCAGCCTTCAGGGGGCGTATACTGAAGCTTTCTTT
CASSLQGAYTEAFF
>many|TRBD1|TRBV27|TRBJ1-5|15
TGTGCCAGCAGTTCAGGGACAGGGAACAATCAGCCCCAGCATTTT
CASSSGTGNNQPQHF
>few|.|TRBV7-8|TRBJ2-1|14
TGTGCCAGCAGCCACCCCGGCAGGGTCGATGAGCAGTTCTTC
CASSHPGRVDEQFF
>.|TRBD2|TRBV5-4|TRBJ2-1|15
TGTGCCAGCAGACGTGAGATAGCGGGAGTTAATGAGCAGTTCTTC
CASRREIAGVNEQFF
>.|.|TRBV29-1|TRBJ2-6|12
TGCAGCGTTATCTCTGGGGCCAACGTCCTGACTTTC
CSVISGANVLTF
>many|TRBD1|TRBV9|TRBJ1-1|18
TGTGCCAGCAGTTCCAAACCGGGACAGGGGGCAAGAGGCACTGAAGCTTTCTTT
CASSSKPGQGARGTEAFF
>.|TRBD1|TRBV2|TRBJ2-2|15
TGTGCCAGTCATGGGACAGGGGGCCTGGTAGGGGAGCTGTTTTTT
CASHGTGGLVGELFF
>few|.|TRBV2|TRBJ1-5|13
TGTGCCAGCAGTGATGAGAGTCTGCAGCCCCAGCATTTT
CASSDESLQPQHF
>few|TRBD1|TRBV5-1|TRBJ2-1|14
TGCGCCAGCAGTAACAGGGGAGCCTACAATGAGCAGTTCTTC
CASSNRGAYNEQFF
>few|.|TRBV6-2/TRBV6-3|TRBJ2-7|14
TGTGCCAGCAGTTACGGCACTAGAACCTACGAGCAGTACTTC
CASSYGTRTYEQYF
>few|TRBD2|TRBV5-6|TRBJ2-3|16
TGTGCCAGCAGCTCGGGACTAGCGGGGGCCACAGATACGCAGTATTTT
CASSSGLAGATDTQYF
>many|.|TRBV4-1|TRBJ1-2|14
TGCGCCAGCAGCCAAGACGGGACCGGTGATGACTACACCTTC
CASSQDGTGDDYTF
>.|TRBD1|TRBV29-1|TRBJ2-3|15
TGCAGCGTTGAGCCCGGGACAGGGGGATTGGATACGCAGTATTTT
CSVEPGTGGLDTQYF